Given below is one TCR beta chain in context. V lost 0 bases and J lost 4, with 12 bases in between. This CDR3 region has 15 residues. Germline CDR1 is SGHAT and CDR2 is FQNNGV. Autoimmune disease history or systemic immunosuppression led to patients being barred. The assay was immunoSEQ multiplex PCR, and TCRdb's table has in-frame clones only and misses some. The table has roughly 66,000 clones, roughly 84% seen once. This entry comes from a study of OX40 agonist ivuxolimab in advanced cancers. The J gene is TRBJ1-2, the V gene TRBV11-2, with a tentative D call TRBD1 (5 bases). The sequenced sample was CD4+ or CD8+ T cells sorted from blood, obtained in a trial of the OX40 agonist ivuxolimab. The TCR was taken from an adult with an advanced solid tumor such as melanoma, head and neck, liver or kidney cancer. CDR3 sequence reads: CASSLDSGTPYGYTF. The CDR3 bases are TGTGCCAGCAGCTTAGATAGCGGGACGCCCTATGGCTACACCTTC.